This T cell receptor beta chain emerged from a study of blood T cell repertoires in COVID-19. Trimming at V came to 7 bases and at J to 5 bases, leaving 5 bases not matched to a gene. The germline CDR1 and CDR2 sequences are LNHDA and SQIVND (reference sequence). The CDR3 totals 13 residues. This clone was recorded only once. Study processing details: It was from reference gene primer amplification that nucleated cell counts were estimated. Here immunoSEQ multiplex PCR was the method, and the copy in TCRdb shows in-frame clones only, minus some. The V and J calls and clone size are taken from that table; D and trimming were inferred from the DNA. The sample includes some 150,000 clones, roughly 87% of them seen just once.

The chain uses TRBV19 and TRBJ2-3; 8 bases align to TRBD1. The clonotype was recovered from a woman aged 70-85 years with acute or convalescent COVID-19. The sample was peripheral blood. The CDR3 here is CASMDRVGDTQYF. The DNA for the CDR3 is TGTGCCAGTATGGACAGGGTTGGAGATACGCAGTATTTT.